The 8 T cell receptor beta chains given below trace back to one sample, sequenced in a study of blood T cell repertoires in COVID-19. The repertoire was sequenced with immunoSEQ multiplex PCR; TCRdb's copy has only in-frame clones and lacks some. The table shows around 160,000 clones, with about four fifths occurring only once. The specimen was PBMCs or T cells enriched from blood (not recorded which). These receptors were collected from a woman aged 50 to 60 who had been exposed to COVID-19.

The V and J genes are TRBV18 and TRBJ2-5, with 10 bases identical to TRBD2. Germline lookup yields CDR1 KGHSH and CDR2 LQKENI. CDR3 length: 14 amino acids. V shed 5 bases, J shed 5 bases, and the junction held 5 bases outside the gene matches. CDR3 region: CASSSSGSRETQYF. The CDR3 nucleotides read TGTGCCAGCTCATCTAGCGGGAGTCGGGAGACCCAGTACTTC.

In its sample, this clone was seen a few times. CDR3 in DNA: TGCGCCAGCAGCCCTCACGGGGGTAGCTCTGGGGCCAACGTCCTGACTTTC. Translating it yields CASSPHGGSSGANVLTF. This chain uses TRBV4-3 with TRBJ2-6, with D possibly being TRBD2 (6 bases). There are 17 residues in the CDR3. The germline V gene has CDR1 LGHNA and CDR2 YSLEER. Deletions cut 4 bases from V and 0 bases from J, with 13 bases between.

V is TRBV6-1 and J is TRBJ2-5, with a tentative D call TRBD2 (5 bases). Deletions cut 1 base from V and 5 bases from J, with 11 bases between. Germline V gene data show CDR1 as MNHNS and CDR2 as SASEGT. The CDR3 sequence is 14 residues long. This CDR3 is CASSEDRGRETQYF. CDR3 DNA sequence: TGTGCCAGCAGTGAAGACCGGGGTAGGGAGACCCAGTACTTC.

V gene TRBV18 combines with J gene TRBJ1-1; maybe TRBD1 (6 bases). This CDR3 has 15 residues. The germline gives CDR1 KGHSH, CDR2 LQKENI. V gave up 2 bases and J gave up 3 bases, with 13 bases separating them. CDR3 sequence: CASSPKTQGHTEAFF. CDR3 DNA sequence: TGTGCCAGCTCACCAAAAACACAGGGACACACTGAAGCTTTCTTT.

The chain couples TRBV4-1 to TRBJ1-1; tentative D call: TRBD1 (6 bases). The CDR3 runs to 14 residues. Per germline, CDR1 MGHRA and CDR2 YSYEKL. V lost 6 bases to trimming and J lost 7 bases, with 18 bases between them. The CDR3 region has the DNA TGCGCCAGCAGGAAAAATACAGGGTACGGTGAAGCTTTCTTT. This codes for CASRKNTGYGEAFF.

The chain is built from TRBV5-1 and TRBJ2-7, with D hard to call. The CDR3 sequence is 12 residues long. V lost 6 bases and J 2 bases, leaving 9 bases between the germline ends. CDR1 is SGHRS and CDR2 is YFSETQ in the germline V gene. The CDR3 protein is CASTSQTYEQYF. The CDR3, as DNA: TGCGCCAGCACGTCACAGACCTACGAGCAGTACTTC.

J is TRBJ1-2 and V is TRBV3-1 (or the pseudogene TRBV3-2); no definite D call. Trimming left V 2 bases short and J 4 bases short, with 8 bases between. Per germline, CDR1 LGHDT and CDR2 YNNKEL (reference sequence). The CDR3 totals 13 residues. DNA of the CDR3: TGTGCCAGCAGCCAACTGGGAGGCTATGGCTACACCTTC. Protein sequence: CASSQLGGYGYTF.

Many counts were recorded for this clone. The gene calls are TRBV5-1 and TRBJ2-3; D gene uncertain. Germline CDR1 reads SGHRS; CDR2 reads YFSETQ. The CDR3 extends over 14 amino acids. Trimming took 0 bases from V and 2 from J, leaving 7 bases between them. This CDR3 is CASSLDILTDTQYF. The CDR3 DNA sequence: TGCGCCAGCAGCTTGGACATCCTCACAGATACGCAGTATTTT.